This T cell receptor beta chain is drawn from a study of tumour-infiltrating T cells in Burkitt lymphoma. Trimming removed 6 bases from V and 7 bases from J; junction bases left unmatched: 8. CDR1 and CDR2 from the germline V gene are SGHNT and YYREEE (reference sequence). The CDR3 loop spans 15 amino acids. The protocol was immunoSEQ multiplex PCR, while the TCRdb copy is restricted to in-frame clones and leaves out a portion. Of 5,500 to 7,000 clones in the sample, about 9.4% were seen once. The chain joins TRBV5-4 to TRBJ1-6; the match to TRBD1 covers 9 bases. This TCR came from a human donor with diffuse large B-cell lymphoma. The specimen was tumor tissue. The CDR3 spells CASTQAGTGNSPLHF. The CDR3 DNA sequence: TGTGCCAGCACCCAGGCGGGGACAGGGAATTCACCCCTCCACTTT. Using reference TRBV5-4 and TRBJ1-6 for the parts outside the CDR3, the full variable domain is ETGVTQSPTHLIKTRGQQVTLRCSSQSGHNTVSWYQQALGQGPQFIFQYYREEENGRGNFPPRFSGLQFPNYSSELNVNALELDDSALYLCASTQAGTGNSPLHFGNGTRLTVT.